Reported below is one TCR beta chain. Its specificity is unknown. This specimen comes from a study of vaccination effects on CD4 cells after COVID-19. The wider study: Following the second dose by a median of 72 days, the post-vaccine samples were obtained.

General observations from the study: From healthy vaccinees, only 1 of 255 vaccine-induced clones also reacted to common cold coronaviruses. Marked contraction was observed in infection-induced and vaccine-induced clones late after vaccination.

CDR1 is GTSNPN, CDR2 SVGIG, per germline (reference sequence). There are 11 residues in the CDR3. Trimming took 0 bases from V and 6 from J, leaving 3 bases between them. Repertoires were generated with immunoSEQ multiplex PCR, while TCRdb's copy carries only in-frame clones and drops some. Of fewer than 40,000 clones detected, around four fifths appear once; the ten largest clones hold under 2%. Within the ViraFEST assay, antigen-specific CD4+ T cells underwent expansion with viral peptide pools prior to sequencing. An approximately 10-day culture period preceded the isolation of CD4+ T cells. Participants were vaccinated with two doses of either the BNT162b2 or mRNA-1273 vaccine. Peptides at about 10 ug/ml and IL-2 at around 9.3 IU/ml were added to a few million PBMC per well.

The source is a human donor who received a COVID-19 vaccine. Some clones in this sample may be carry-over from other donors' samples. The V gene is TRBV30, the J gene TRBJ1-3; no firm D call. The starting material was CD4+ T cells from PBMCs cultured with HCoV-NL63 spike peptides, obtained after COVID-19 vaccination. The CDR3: CAWSVLNTIYF. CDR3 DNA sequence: TGTGCCTGGAGTGTACTAAACACCATATATTTT.